This entry lists 18 T cell receptor beta chains sequenced from one sample in a study of blood T cell repertoires in COVID-19. Method: immunoSEQ multiplex PCR; TCRdb's copy keeps in-frame clones and lacks some. Altogether roughly 60,000 clones are present, roughly 80% being singletons, with the ten largest covering about 16%. Sequencing used peripheral blood. Receptors originate from a man in his 60s with COVID-19, enrolled during active disease.

The chain combines TRBV14 with TRBJ2-3; D not certain. The CDR3 runs 16 residues. V dropped 4 bases and J dropped 0 bases, with 14 bases sitting between them. From germline, CDR1 is SGHDN and CDR2 FVKESK. CDR3 bases: TGTGCCAGCAGCCCACCCAGGTCACATAGCACAGATACGCAGTATTTT. Its protein is CASSPPRSHSTDTQYF.

The chain carries TRBV11-2 and TRBJ2-7; 11 bases agree with TRBD1. Losses at the gene ends were 7 bases for V and 5 bases for J; bases not matched to a gene: 7. CDR1 SGHAT and CDR2 FQNNGV come from the germline V gene. The CDR3 spans 14 residues. The CDR3 spells CASKSRTGGNEQYF. The CDR3 DNA follows: TGTGCCAGCAAATCCAGGACAGGGGGCAACGAGCAGTACTTC. Full variable domain (remainder filled in from reference TRBV11-2 and TRBJ2-7): EAGVAQSPRYKIIEKRQSVAFWCNPISGHATLYWYQQILGQGPKLLIQFQNNGVVDDSQLPKDRFSAERLKGVDSTLKIQPAKLEDSAVYLCASKSRTGGNEQYFGPGTRLTVT.

CDR3 DNA: TGTGCCAGCAGGTCCGGACAGTCCGTCTACGAGCAGTACTTC. As protein: CASRSGQSVYEQYF. J is TRBJ2-7 and V is TRBV5-5; D may be TRBD1 (6 bases). This CDR3 spans 14 amino acids. V shed 5 bases and J shed 3 bases, with 15 bases lying between them. Germline V gene data show CDR1 as SGHKS and CDR2 as YYEKEE (reference sequence). Using reference TRBV5-5 and TRBJ2-7 for the parts outside the CDR3, the full variable domain is DAGVTQSPTHLIKTRGQQVTLRCSPISGHKSVSWYQQVLGQGPQFIFQYYEKEERGRGNFPDRFSARQFPNYSSELNVNALLLGDSALYLCASRSGQSVYEQYFGPGTRLTVT.

The rearrangement uses TRBV18 and TRBJ2-3; 13 bases fit TRBD2. Per germline, CDR1 KGHSH and CDR2 LQKENI. The J segment lost 5 bases and the V segment lost 4 bases, leaving 9 bases of the junction unmatched. The CDR3 has 17 residues. The chain's CDR3 is CASSLFGLAGAEDTQYF. CDR3 in DNA: TGTGCCAGCTCACTCTTTGGACTAGCGGGAGCAGAAGATACGCAGTATTTT.

V is TRBV5-1 and J is TRBJ2-1; TRBD1 agrees at 9 bases. The V and J ends lost 4 bases and 7 bases, in that order; junction bases with no gene match: 6. This CDR3 spans 14 amino acids. Per the germline V gene, CDR1 is SGHRS and CDR2 is YFSETQ. CDR3 loop: CASSPGTGSNEQFF. The CDR3 nucleotides read TGCGCCAGCAGCCCCGGGACAGGGAGTAATGAGCAGTTCTTC.

The CDR3 loop is CASSLDRASSYNEQFF. Here the CDR3 DNA reads TGTGCCAGCAGCTTAGACCGCGCTAGCTCCTACAATGAGCAGTTCTTC. The chain recombines TRBV7-6 with TRBJ2-1; D gene ambiguous. V lost 1 base and J 0 bases, leaving 10 bases between the germline ends. The CDR3 length is 16 residues. The germline V gene has CDR1 SGHVS and CDR2 FNYEAQ.

CDR3 in amino acids: CASSYTDAGNTIYF. In DNA form, the CDR3 reads TGTGCCAGCAGTTACACAGATGCTGGAAACACCATATATTTT. This rearrangement joins TRBV6-6 to TRBJ1-3, with D unresolved. The V end was cut by 2 bases, the J end by 2 bases, with 7 bases between. The CDR3 loop spans 14 amino acids. Germline V CDR1 and CDR2: MNHNY, SVGAGI (reference sequence).

This clone occurred a few times. The rearrangement links TRBV5-1 to TRBJ2-2; 11 nucleotides align to TRBD2. The germline V gene encodes CDR1 SGHRS and CDR2 YFSETQ. CDR3 size: 15 residues. V shed 4 bases and J 6 bases; nucleotides not matched to a gene: 5. CDR3 protein: CASSVAGGPSGELFF. As DNA, the CDR3 is TGCGCCAGCAGCGTAGCGGGGGGGCCCTCCGGGGAGCTGTTTTTT.

The V and J genes are TRBV29-1 and TRBJ1-5, with 9 nucleotides matching TRBD1. J gave up 6 bases and V 7 bases, and 7 bases lay outside the gene matches. Germline lookup yields CDR1 SQVTM and CDR2 ANQGSEA. The CDR3 length is 13 residues. The CDR3 sequence is CSATGGRFQPQHF. CDR3 in DNA: TGCAGCGCGACAGGGGGACGTTTTCAGCCCCAGCATTTT.

The chain has TRBV2 and TRBJ1-2; D is unclear. The germline V gene encodes CDR1 SNHLY and CDR2 FYNNEI. This CDR3 has 12 residues. V gave up 4 bases and J gave up 8 bases, with 11 bases separating them. The CDR3 is CASSVRAGGYTF. In nucleotides, the CDR3 is TGTGCCAGCAGTGTACGAGCGGGGGGCTACACCTTC.

V usage is TRBV6-1 and J usage is TRBJ1-2; 7 bases align to TRBD1. CDR3 size: 17 residues. V was pared by 2 bases and J by 0 bases, with 9 bases of the junction left unmatched. Germline V lookup: CDR1 MNHNS, CDR2 SASEGT. The CDR3 sequence is CASSESHRGRANYGYTF. The CDR3, as DNA: TGTGCCAGCAGTGAAAGTCACAGGGGCAGGGCTAACTATGGCTACACCTTC.

The chain is built from TRBV13 and TRBJ2-7; D is unclear. The ends were cut back, 3 bases at V and 1 base at J, with 7 bases in the middle. The CDR3 is 13 amino acids. Germline V gene data show CDR1 as PRHDT and CDR2 as FYEKMQ (reference sequence). In nucleotides, the CDR3 is TGTGCCAGCAGCTTTAGACATTCCTACGAGCAGTACTTC. It translates to CASSFRHSYEQYF.

The V gene is TRBV25-1, the J gene TRBJ1-2; D call uncertain. Trimming removed 6 bases at V and 5 bases at J, with 13 bases between. From germline, CDR1 is MGHDK and CDR2 SYGVNS. CDR3 size: 13 residues. This chain's CDR3 is CASSAVGLYGYTF. Written as DNA, the CDR3 is TGTGCCAGCAGCGCCGTTGGACTTTATGGCTACACCTTC.

V is TRBV5-1 and J is TRBJ2-2; possibly TRBD1 for D (6 bases). V was shortened by 3 bases and J by 4 bases, with 10 bases between the two germline ends. Per germline, CDR1 SGHRS and CDR2 YFSETQ. This CDR3 has 14 amino acids. The CDR3 loop is CASSSGTTTGELFF. Here the CDR3 DNA reads TGCGCCAGCAGCTCAGGGACAACCACCGGGGAGCTGTTTTTT.

J is TRBJ2-5 and V is TRBV6-1; D might be TRBD1 (5 bases). The CDR3 contains 15 residues. V was trimmed by 1 base and J by 5 bases, leaving 14 bases between them. Germline-derived CDR1 and CDR2 are MNHNS and SASEGT. The CDR3 coding sequence is TGTGCCAGCAGTGAAGAAGGGGCGGCTTGGGAGACCCAGTACTTC. Translated, it gives CASSEEGAAWETQYF.

The V gene is TRBV5-6, the J gene TRBJ2-2; TRBD1 might be the D (5 bases). Germline lookup yields CDR1 SGHDT and CDR2 YYEEEE. The CDR3 is 14 amino acids. The germline V and J ends were trimmed by 6 bases and 6 bases, with 15 bases remaining between them. CDR3 in amino acids: CASTWGRVAGELFF. CDR3 coding DNA: TGTGCCAGCACCTGGGGCAGGGTAGCCGGGGAGCTGTTTTTT.

V usage is TRBV6-5 and J usage is TRBJ2-7; TRBD2 is a possible D gene (6 bases). This CDR3 is built from 15 residues. V was pared by 7 bases and J by 1 base, with 17 bases between. Germline CDR1 MNHEY, CDR2 SVGAGI. The CDR3 spells CASKPDIAVSYEQYF. CDR3 nucleotide sequence: TGTGCCAGCAAGCCGGATATAGCGGTTTCCTACGAGCAGTACTTC.

This chain uses TRBV19 with TRBJ1-4; possible D gene TRBD1, 6 bases. Trimming took 7 bases from V and 7 from J, leaving 16 bases between them. The CDR3 is made up of 14 amino acids. Germline V lookup: CDR1 LNHDA, CDR2 SQIVND (reference sequence). The CDR3 sequence: CASTRTAESEKLFF. Here the CDR3 DNA reads TGTGCCAGTACCCGGACAGCTGAGAGTGAAAAACTGTTTTTT.